The present T cell receptor (beta chain) was sequenced within a study of cytomegalovirus exposure and HLA in healthy donors. This CDR3 is built from 14 residues. V trimming: 2 bases; J trimming: 1 base; junction bases outside the gene matches: 2. Germline V gene sequence: CDR1 SGHTA, CDR2 FQGNSA. Donors were nominally healthy when sampled, though unrecorded immune exposures were likely. PCR primers comprised 60 Vbeta and 13 Jbeta primers. Data came from immunoSEQ multiplex PCR; TCRdb stores just in-frame clones and leaves some out. Seen here are 210,000 or so clones, over 65% observed once, and the top ten hold 2.5% to 3.5%. Findings and limits, study-wide: A later analysis linked a missense DCLRE1C variant to TCR beta V- and J-gene trimming. In a later analysis, productive TCRs from donors in an Asian-associated ancestry cluster reportedly carried fewer N-insertions than the cohort mean. Most of the TCR beta V segments (in an earlier analysis) were productive either about 87% or about 30% of the time.

On this clone: Its antigen is currently unknown.

The chain combines TRBV7-2 with TRBJ2-7, with 7 bases that match TRBD2. The sequenced sample was PBMCs. The sequence was obtained from a woman aged 55-69 years in good health and CMV-seropositive. This CDR3 reads CASSLYGRSYEQYF. The CDR3 nucleotides are TGTGCCAGCAGCTTATACGGGAGGTCCTACGAGCAGTACTTC.